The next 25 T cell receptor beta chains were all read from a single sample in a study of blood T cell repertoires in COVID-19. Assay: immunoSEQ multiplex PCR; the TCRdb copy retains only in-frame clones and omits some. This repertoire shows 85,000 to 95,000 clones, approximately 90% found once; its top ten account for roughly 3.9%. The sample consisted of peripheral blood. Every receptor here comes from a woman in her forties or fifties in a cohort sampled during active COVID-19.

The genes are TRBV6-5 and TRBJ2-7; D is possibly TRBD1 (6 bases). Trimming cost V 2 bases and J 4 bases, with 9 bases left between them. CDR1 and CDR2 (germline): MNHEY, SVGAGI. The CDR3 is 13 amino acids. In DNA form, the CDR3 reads TGTGCCAGCAGTTACCAGACAGGATACGAGCAGTACTTC. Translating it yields CASSYQTGYEQYF.

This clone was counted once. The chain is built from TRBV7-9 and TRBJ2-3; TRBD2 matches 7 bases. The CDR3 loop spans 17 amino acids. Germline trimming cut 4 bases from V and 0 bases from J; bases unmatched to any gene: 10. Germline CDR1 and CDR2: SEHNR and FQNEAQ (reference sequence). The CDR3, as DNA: TGTGCCAGCAGCTCCCGTATGTCTAGCGGAAGCACAGATACGCAGTATTTT. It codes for CASSSRMSSGSTDTQYF. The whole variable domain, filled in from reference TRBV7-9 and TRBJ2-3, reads DTGVSQNPRHKITKRGQNVTFRCDPISEHNRLYWYRQTLGQGPEFLTYFQNEAQLEKSRLLSDRFSAERPKGSFSTLEIQRTEQGDSAMYLCASSSRMSSGSTDTQYFGPGTRLTVL.

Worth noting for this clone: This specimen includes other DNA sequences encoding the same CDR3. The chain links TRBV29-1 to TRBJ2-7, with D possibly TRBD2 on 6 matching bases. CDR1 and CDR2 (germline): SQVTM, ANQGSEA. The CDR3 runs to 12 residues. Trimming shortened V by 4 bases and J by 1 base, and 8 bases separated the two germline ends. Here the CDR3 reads CSVARGSYEQYF. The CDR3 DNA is TGCAGCGTTGCACGGGGGTCCTACGAGCAGTACTTC.

For the CDR3, the DNA is TGTGCCAGCAGTCCCTCGGGACTCCTTAACTCTGGAAACACCATATATTTT. Translated: CASSPSGLLNSGNTIYF. The chain has TRBV6-6 and TRBJ1-3; the D gene is possibly TRBD1 (5 bases). The CDR3 covers 17 residues. Per germline, CDR1 MNHNY and CDR2 SVGAGI (reference sequence). Trimming cost V 5 bases and J 0 bases, with 17 bases left between them.

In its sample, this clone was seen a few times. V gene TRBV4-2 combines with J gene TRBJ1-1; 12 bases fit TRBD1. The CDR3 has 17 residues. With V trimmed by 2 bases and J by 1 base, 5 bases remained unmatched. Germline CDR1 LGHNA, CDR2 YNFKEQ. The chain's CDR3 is CASSQPGQGAGNTEAFF. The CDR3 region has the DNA TGTGCCAGCAGCCAACCGGGACAGGGGGCCGGGAACACTGAAGCTTTCTTT.

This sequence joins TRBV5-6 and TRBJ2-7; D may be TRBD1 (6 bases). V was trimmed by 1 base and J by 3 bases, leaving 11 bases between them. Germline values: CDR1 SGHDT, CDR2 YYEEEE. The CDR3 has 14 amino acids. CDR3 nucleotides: TGTGCCAGCAGCTTGTCGGCAGGGGACTACGAGCAGTACTTC. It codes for CASSLSAGDYEQYF.

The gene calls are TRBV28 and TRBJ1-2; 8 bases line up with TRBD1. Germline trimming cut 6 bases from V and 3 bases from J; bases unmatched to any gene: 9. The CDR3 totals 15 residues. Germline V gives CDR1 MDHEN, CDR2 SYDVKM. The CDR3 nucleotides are TGTGCCAGCAGCCATCGGGACAGGCACTACTATGGCTACACCTTC. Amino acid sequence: CASSHRDRHYYGYTF.

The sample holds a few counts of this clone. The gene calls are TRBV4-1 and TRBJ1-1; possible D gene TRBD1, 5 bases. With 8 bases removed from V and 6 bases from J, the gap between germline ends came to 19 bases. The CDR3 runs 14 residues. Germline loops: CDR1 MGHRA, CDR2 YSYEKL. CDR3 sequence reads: CASSQPGWRAEAFF. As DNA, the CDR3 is TGCGCCAGCTCCCAACCAGGGTGGAGGGCTGAAGCTTTCTTT.

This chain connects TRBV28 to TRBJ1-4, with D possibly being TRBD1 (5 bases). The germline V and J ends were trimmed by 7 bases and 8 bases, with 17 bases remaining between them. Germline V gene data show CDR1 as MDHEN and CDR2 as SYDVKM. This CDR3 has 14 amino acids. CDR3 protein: CASTLVGEGEKLFF. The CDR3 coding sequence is TGTGCCAGCACCCTGGTGGGGGAGGGCGAAAAACTGTTTTTT.

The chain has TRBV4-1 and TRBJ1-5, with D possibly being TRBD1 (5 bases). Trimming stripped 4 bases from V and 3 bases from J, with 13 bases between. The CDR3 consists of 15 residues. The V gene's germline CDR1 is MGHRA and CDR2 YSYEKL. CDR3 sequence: CASSRSGQINQPQHF. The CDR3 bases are TGCGCCAGCAGCCGATCCGGACAAATCAATCAGCCCCAGCATTTT.

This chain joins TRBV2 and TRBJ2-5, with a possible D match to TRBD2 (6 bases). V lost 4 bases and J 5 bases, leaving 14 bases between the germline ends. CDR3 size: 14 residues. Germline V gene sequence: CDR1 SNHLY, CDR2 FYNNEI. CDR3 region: CASSVPGGRETQYF. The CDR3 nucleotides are TGTGCCAGCAGTGTCCCCGGGGGAAGGGAGACCCAGTACTTC.

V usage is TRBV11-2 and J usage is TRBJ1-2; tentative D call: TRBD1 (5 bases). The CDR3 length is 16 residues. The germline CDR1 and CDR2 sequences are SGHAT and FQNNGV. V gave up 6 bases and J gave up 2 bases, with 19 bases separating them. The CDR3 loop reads CASRSGVGLSNYGYTF. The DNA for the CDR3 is TGTGCCAGCAGATCGGGGGTGGGGCTATCGAACTATGGCTACACCTTC.

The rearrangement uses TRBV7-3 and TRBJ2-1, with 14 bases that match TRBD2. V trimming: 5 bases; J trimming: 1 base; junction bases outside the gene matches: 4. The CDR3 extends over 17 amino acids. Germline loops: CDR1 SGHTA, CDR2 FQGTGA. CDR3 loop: CASSPTSGGVSYNEQFF. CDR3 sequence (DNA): TGTGCCAGCAGCCCGACTAGCGGGGGGGTTTCCTACAATGAGCAGTTCTTC.

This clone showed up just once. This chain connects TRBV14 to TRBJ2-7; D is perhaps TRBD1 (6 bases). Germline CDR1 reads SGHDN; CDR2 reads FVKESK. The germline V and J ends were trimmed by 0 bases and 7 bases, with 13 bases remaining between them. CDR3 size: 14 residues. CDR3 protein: CASSQDTKRGEQYF. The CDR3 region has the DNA TGTGCCAGCAGCCAAGATACTAAAAGGGGGGAGCAGTACTTC.

CDR3 residues: CASSLRGGGDTEAFF. CDR3 DNA: TGTGCCAGCAGCTTGAGGGGGGGAGGGGACACTGAAGCTTTCTTT. V is TRBV5-4 and J is TRBJ1-1, with TRBD1 as a possible D gene (6 bases). Trimming cost V 1 base and J 3 bases, with 13 bases left between them. Germline assignment: CDR1 SGHNT and CDR2 YYREEE (reference sequence). CDR3 length equals 15 residues. The full variable domain, its missing parts supplied by reference TRBV5-4 and TRBJ1-1, is ETGVTQSPTHLIKTRGQQVTLRCSSQSGHNTVSWYQQALGQGPQFIFQYYREEENGRGNFPPRFSGLQFPNYSSELNVNALELDDSALYLCASSLRGGGDTEAFFGQGTRLTVV.

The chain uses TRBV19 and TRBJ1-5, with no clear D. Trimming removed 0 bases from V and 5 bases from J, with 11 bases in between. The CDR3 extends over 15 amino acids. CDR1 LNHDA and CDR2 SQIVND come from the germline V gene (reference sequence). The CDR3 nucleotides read TGTGCCAGTAGTATAGATTGGCCAGACTATCAGCCCCAGCATTTT. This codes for CASSIDWPDYQPQHF.

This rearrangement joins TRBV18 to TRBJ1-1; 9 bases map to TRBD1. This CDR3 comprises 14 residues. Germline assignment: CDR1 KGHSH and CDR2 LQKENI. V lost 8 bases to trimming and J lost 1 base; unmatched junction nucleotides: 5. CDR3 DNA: TGTGCCAGCGCTACGACAGGGGGGAACACTGAAGCTTTCTTT. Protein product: CASATTGGNTEAFF.

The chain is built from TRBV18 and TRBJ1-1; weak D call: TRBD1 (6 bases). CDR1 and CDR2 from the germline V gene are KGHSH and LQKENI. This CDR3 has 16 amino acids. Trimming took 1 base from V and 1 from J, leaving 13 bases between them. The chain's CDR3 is CASSPRQASTNTEAFF. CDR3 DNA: TGTGCCAGCTCACCACGACAGGCCAGTACGAACACTGAAGCTTTCTTT.

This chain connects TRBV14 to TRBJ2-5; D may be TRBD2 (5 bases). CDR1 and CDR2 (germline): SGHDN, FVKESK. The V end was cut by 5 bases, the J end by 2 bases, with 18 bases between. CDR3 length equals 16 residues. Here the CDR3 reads CASSLLGEPPQETQYF. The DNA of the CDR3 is TGTGCCAGCAGCTTACTAGGAGAGCCTCCACAAGAGACCCAGTACTTC.

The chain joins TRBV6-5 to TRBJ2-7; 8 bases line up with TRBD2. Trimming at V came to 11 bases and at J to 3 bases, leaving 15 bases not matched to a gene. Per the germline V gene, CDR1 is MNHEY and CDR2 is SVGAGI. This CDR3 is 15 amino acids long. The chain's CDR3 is CAGSGRGSSGYEQYF. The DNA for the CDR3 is TGTGCCGGCTCCGGGAGGGGCAGTTCGGGCTACGAGCAGTACTTC.

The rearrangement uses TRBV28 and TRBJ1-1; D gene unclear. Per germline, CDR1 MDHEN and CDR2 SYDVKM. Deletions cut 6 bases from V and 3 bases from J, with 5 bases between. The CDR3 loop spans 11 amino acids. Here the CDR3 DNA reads TGTGCCAGCAGGCGGGACACTGAAGCTTTCTTT. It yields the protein CASRRDTEAFF.

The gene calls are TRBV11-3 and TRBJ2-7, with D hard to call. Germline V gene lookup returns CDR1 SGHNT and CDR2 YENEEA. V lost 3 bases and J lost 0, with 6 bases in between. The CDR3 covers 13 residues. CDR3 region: CASSFAISYEQYF. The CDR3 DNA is TGTGCCAGCAGCTTCGCGATCTCCTACGAGCAGTACTTC.

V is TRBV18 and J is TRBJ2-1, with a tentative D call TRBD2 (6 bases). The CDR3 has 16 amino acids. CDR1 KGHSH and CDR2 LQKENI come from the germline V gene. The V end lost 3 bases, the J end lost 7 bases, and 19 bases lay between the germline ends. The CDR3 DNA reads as TGTGCCAGCTCACCGGGGGGTTTTCTCTTATCGAATGAGCAGTTCTTC. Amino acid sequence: CASSPGGFLLSNEQFF.

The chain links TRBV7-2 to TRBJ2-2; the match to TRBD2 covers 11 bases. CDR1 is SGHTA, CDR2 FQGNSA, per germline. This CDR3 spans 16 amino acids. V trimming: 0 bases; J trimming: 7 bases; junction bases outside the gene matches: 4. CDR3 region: CASSLAALAGVGELFF. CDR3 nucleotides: TGTGCCAGCAGCTTAGCGGCACTAGCGGGGGTCGGGGAGCTGTTTTTT.

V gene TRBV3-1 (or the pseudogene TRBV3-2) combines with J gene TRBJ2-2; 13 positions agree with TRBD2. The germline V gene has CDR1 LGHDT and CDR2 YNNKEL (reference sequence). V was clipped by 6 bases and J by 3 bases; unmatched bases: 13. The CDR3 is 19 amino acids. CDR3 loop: CASRHTSGRAGFHTGELFF. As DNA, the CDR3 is TGTGCCAGCAGACATACTAGCGGGAGGGCCGGTTTTCACACCGGGGAGCTGTTTTTT.